These 5 T cell receptor beta chains share one sample of origin, sequenced in a study of shared clonotypes between healthy human individuals. Assay used: immunoSEQ multiplex PCR; TCRdb lists only in-frame clones, some missing. The sample holds 2 million to 2.5 million clones, 85% to 95% seen once. The sample consisted of naive CD4+ T cells sorted from blood. Subset meaning: CD45RA+ positively selected. The origin of the receptors is a man younger than 30 in good health.

This clone came up once. The rearrangement joins TRBV5-8 to TRBJ1-2, with no clear D. The V gene's germline CDR1 is SGHTS and CDR2 YDEGEE. CDR3 length: 11 amino acids. V dropped 4 bases and J dropped 8 bases, with 9 bases sitting between them. The CDR3 loop reads CASSRGIGYTF. The CDR3 DNA reads TGTGCCAGCAGCCGAGGGATCGGCTACACCTTC.

V gene TRBV4-1 combines with J gene TRBJ1-1, with D perhaps TRBD1 (6 bases). CDR1 is MGHRA, CDR2 YSYEKL, per germline. CDR3 length: 16 residues. Trimming pared 4 bases from V and 1 base from J, leaving 16 bases between. The CDR3, as DNA: TGCGCCAGCAGCCCCGATCAGGGGAAGGGGAACACTGAAGCTTTCTTT. Its protein is CASSPDQGKGNTEAFF.

The chain is built from TRBV4-2 and TRBJ2-1, with TRBD2 matching 9 bases. V trimming: 0 bases; J trimming: 3 bases; junction bases outside the gene matches: 6. Per the germline V gene, CDR1 is LGHNA and CDR2 is YNFKEQ. This CDR3 has 17 residues. Here the CDR3 reads CASSQEGSGGNYNEQFF. CDR3 coding DNA: TGTGCCAGCAGCCAAGAAGGTAGCGGGGGTAACTACAATGAGCAGTTCTTC.

The chain couples TRBV28 to TRBJ1-2, with D perhaps TRBD1 (5 bases). Between the trimmed V and J ends, which lost 3 bases and 7 bases, there was a span of 12 bases. The CDR3 loop spans 13 amino acids. The germline V gene encodes CDR1 MDHEN and CDR2 SYDVKM. The CDR3 nucleotides are TGTGCCAGCAGTTTTTCACACGGGACTGGCTACACCTTC. This gives the protein CASSFSHGTGYTF.

This clone has only one observation. This chain links TRBV4-3 with TRBJ2-7; TRBD2 aligns across 7 bases. In germline, CDR1 is LGHNA, CDR2 YSLEER. V was pared by 0 bases and J by 1 base, with 9 bases of the junction left unmatched. This CDR3 is built from 17 residues. CDR3 DNA sequence: TGCGCCAGCAGCCAAGATTCTGCGGGAGCCTTTTCCTACGAGCAGTACTTC. This codes for CASSQDSAGAFSYEQYF.